The 3 T cell receptor beta chains reported below all come from one sample, sequenced in a study of blood T cell repertoires in COVID-19. Only in-frame clones appear in the TCRdb table, and some are missing; sequencing was by immunoSEQ multiplex PCR. Of 350,000 to 400,000 clones in the sample, about 90% were seen once. The sequenced sample consisted of PBMCs or T cells enriched from blood (not recorded which). The origin of the receptors is a woman aged 30 to 39 who had recovered from COVID-19.

The J gene is TRBJ1-2, the V gene TRBV10-2; D possibly corresponds to TRBD1 (5 bases). Germline CDR1 and CDR2: WSHSY and SAAADI. The CDR3 length is 15 residues. V was shortened by 8 bases and J by 5 bases, with 21 bases between the two germline ends. The CDR3 loop is CASSPGQGGEYGYTF. The CDR3 DNA sequence: TGCGCCAGCTCCCCTGGGCAGGGAGGGGAATATGGCTACACCTTC.

The chain links TRBV7-8 to TRBJ1-5, with 8 bases lining up with TRBD1. This CDR3 spans 16 amino acids. CDR1 and CDR2 (germline): SGHVS, FQNEAQ. With V trimmed by 5 bases and J by 1 base, 7 bases remained unmatched. In DNA form, the CDR3 reads TGTGCCAGCAGCGGACAGGGCTTTGGGAGCAATCAGCCCCAGCATTTT. Encoded protein: CASSGQGFGSNQPQHF.

To note about this clone: Other DNA sequences within the sample encode an identical CDR3. V and J are TRBV19 and TRBJ2-2, with D possibly matching TRBD2 (6 bases). V was pared by 1 base and J by 5 bases, with 8 bases between. Germline lookup yields CDR1 LNHDA and CDR2 SQIVND (reference sequence). CDR3 length equals 14 residues. The DNA of the CDR3 is TGTGCCAGTAGTATAGGCGGGGCAACCGGGGAGCTGTTTTTT. Its protein product is CASSIGGATGELFF.